This T cell receptor beta chain was found in a study of CD8+CD57+ T cells in acquired aplastic anemia. At the level of the study: Healthy donors had, on average, around 9.9 million reads for their CD4+ cells.

CDR3 and TCR beta VDJ profiling relied on a genomic DNA template. TCRdb called the reads again in MiXCR, with one record for every CDR3 protein. The sample lists 400,000 to 450,000 distinct CDR3 sequences; roughly 64% were seen once. Trimming left V 5 bases short and J 3 bases short, with 11 bases between. The CDR3 contains 15 residues. The V gene's germline CDR1 is SGHAT and CDR2 FQNNGV. The receptor's source is a human donor in good health, serving as a control. The chain has TRBV11-2 and TRBJ2-6, with a weak D call TRBD2 (5 bases). Sequencing was performed on sorted CD4+, CD8+, or CD8+CD57+ T cells (not recorded which) from PBMCs. The DNA for the CDR3 is TGTGCCAGCAGCGCAGGAGGACTTGGGGCCAACGTCCTGACTTTC. It encodes CASSAGGLGANVLTF.